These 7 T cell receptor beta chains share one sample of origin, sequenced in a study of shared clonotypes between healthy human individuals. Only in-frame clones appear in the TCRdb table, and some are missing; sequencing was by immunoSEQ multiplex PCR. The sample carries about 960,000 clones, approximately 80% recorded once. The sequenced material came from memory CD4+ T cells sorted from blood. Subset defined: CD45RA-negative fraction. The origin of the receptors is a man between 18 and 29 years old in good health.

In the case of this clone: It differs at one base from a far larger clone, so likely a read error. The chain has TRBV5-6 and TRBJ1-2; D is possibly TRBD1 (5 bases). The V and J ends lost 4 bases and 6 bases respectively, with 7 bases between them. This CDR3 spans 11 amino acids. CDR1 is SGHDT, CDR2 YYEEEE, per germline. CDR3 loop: CASSLRDGYTF. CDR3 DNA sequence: TGTGCCAGCAGCCTCAGGGATGGCTACACCTTC.

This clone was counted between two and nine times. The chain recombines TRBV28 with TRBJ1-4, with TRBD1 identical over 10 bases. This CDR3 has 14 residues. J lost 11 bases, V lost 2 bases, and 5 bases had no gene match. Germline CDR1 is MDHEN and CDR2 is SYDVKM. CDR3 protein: CASSLRGTGAKLFF. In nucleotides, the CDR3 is TGTGCCAGCAGTTTAAGGGGGACAGGGGCCAAACTGTTTTTT. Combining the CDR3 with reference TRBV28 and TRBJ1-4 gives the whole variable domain DVKVTQSSRYLVKRTGEKVFLECVQDMDHENMFWYRQDPGLGLRLIYFSYDVKMKEKGDIPEGYSVSREKKERFSLILESASTNQTSMYLCASSLRGTGAKLFFGSGTQLSVL.

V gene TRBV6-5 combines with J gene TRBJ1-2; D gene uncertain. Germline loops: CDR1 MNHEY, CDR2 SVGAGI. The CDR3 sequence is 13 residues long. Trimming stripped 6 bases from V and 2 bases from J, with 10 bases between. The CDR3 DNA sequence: TGTGCCAGCAGGGCCGTGGACAACTATGGCTACACCTTC. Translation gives CASRAVDNYGYTF.

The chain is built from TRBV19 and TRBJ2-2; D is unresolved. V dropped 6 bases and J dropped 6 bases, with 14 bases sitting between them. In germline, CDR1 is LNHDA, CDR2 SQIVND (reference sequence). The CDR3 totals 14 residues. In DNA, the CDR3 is TGTGCCAGTAGCACCCGCGGCGGTTCCGGGGAGCTGTTTTTT. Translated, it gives CASSTRGGSGELFF.

CDR3 nucleotides: TGCGCCAGCAGCCAAGAGGGTGCGTCAATCTATGGCTACACCTTC. Its protein is CASSQEGASIYGYTF. The chain links TRBV4-1 to TRBJ1-2; no clear D gene. CDR3 size: 15 residues. The germline V gene encodes CDR1 MGHRA and CDR2 YSYEKL. Trimming removed 0 bases from V and 4 bases from J, with 12 bases in between.

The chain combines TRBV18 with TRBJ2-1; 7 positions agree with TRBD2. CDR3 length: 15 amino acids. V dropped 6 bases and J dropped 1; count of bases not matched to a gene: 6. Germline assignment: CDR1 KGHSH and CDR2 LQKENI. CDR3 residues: CASSRGRLSYNEQFF. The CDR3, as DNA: TGTGCCAGCTCCCGCGGGAGACTGTCCTACAATGAGCAGTTCTTC.

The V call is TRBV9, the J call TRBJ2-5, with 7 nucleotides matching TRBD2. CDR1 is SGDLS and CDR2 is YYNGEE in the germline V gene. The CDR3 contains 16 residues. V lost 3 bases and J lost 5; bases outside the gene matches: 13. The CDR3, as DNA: TGTGCCAGCAGCGCCCGGGACTCAACGCGGGGGGAGACCCAGTACTTC. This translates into CASSARDSTRGETQYF.